This entry concerns a single T cell receptor beta chain. TCRdb's copy holds only in-frame clones and misses some; the assay was immunoSEQ multiplex PCR. The sample holds 80,000 or so clones, 78% seen once. CDR3 size: 14 residues. Trimming removed 5 bases at V and 1 base at J, with 12 bases between. The germline V gene encodes CDR1 SGHRS and CDR2 YFSETQ. Chemo-refractory metastatic non-small-cell lung cancer patients received focal radiation with ipilimumab CTLA-4 blockade. This specimen belongs to a study of radiotherapy plus CTLA-4 blockade in lung cancer. V usage is TRBV5-1 and J usage is TRBJ2-5; TRBD1 might be the D (6 bases). The sequence was obtained from a human donor with non-small cell lung cancer who had a partial response to radiotherapy plus ipilimumab. Some clones in this sample may be carry-over from other donors' samples. Source: peripheral blood, taken from a patient treated with radiotherapy plus ipilimumab. CDR3 amino acids: CASRQGPVQETQYF. The CDR3 region has the DNA TGCGCCAGCAGACAGGGCCCCGTCCAAGAGACCCAGTACTTC.